This entry describes one TCR beta chain. The antigen remains unidentified. The sample originates from a study of CD8 T cells in ankylosing spondylitis. The study, taken as a whole, reports: Disease-linked clones, CD8+, were relatively rare in peripheral blood. Matched ankylosing spondylitis synovial fluid reportedly showed significant enrichment of disease-linked clones. Seemingly distinctive of ankylosing spondylitis blood was a TCR beta motif formed by eight highly homologous variants. A number of the motif variants had already been described in reactive arthritis synovial fluid and blood.

The CDR3 covers 15 residues. Per the germline V gene, CDR1 is SGHRS and CDR2 is YFSETQ. Trimming took 4 bases from V and 6 from J; bases not matched to a gene: 9. For TCR beta, libraries came from quantitative 5'-RACE with molecular barcodes. A single record per CDR3 protein comes from TCRdb applying MiXCR to the 5' RACE reads. The repertoire includes 670,000 or so distinct CDR3 sequences, 15% to 20% of them detected once, and about 20% sits in the top ten. This chain connects TRBV5-1 to TRBJ2-2, with TRBD2 identical over 7 bases. The material sequenced was blood, either unsorted or a sorted T cell fraction (not recorded which). The sequence came from a male donor with ankylosing spondylitis. CDR3 DNA: TGCGCCAGCAGCCTCGGGGGGAATTTGGCCGGGGAGCTGTTTTTT. It encodes CASSLGGNLAGELFF.